The 27 T cell receptor beta chains below were found in one sample sequenced in a study of siplizumab effects on memory and regulatory T cells. Here immunoSEQ multiplex PCR was the method, and the copy in TCRdb shows in-frame clones only, minus some. The top ten hold 0.3% of the sample, which has approximately 90,000 clones, over 85% seen once. The specimen was non-Treg CD4+ T cells sorted from blood. Every receptor here comes from a human donor in good health.

The rearrangement joins TRBV6-1 to TRBJ1-1; 7 bases align to TRBD1. The CDR3 is 14 residues long. V lost 2 bases, J lost 7 bases, and 7 bases stayed unmatched. Germline assignment: CDR1 MNHNS and CDR2 SASEGT. The CDR3 loop is CASSERQGALEAFF. The CDR3 DNA reads TGTGCCAGCAGTGAACGACAGGGAGCCCTTGAAGCTTTCTTT.

The rearrangement links TRBV11-2 to TRBJ2-1; 8 bases match TRBD2. The CDR3 has 11 amino acids. The V gene's germline CDR1 is SGHAT and CDR2 FQNNGV. V lost 5 bases and J lost 14; bases outside the gene matches: 5. In DNA, the CDR3 is TGTGCCAGCAGCACGGGGGGGCCTGAGTTCTTC. Amino acid sequence: CASSTGGPEFF.

The chain is built from TRBV5-1 and TRBJ2-3; the match to TRBD2 covers 10 bases. The V and J ends lost 6 bases and 2 bases, in that order; junction bases with no gene match: 6. This CDR3 has 15 amino acids. The germline CDR1 and CDR2 sequences are SGHRS and YFSETQ. The CDR3 DNA follows: TGCGCCAGCATGGGGCTAGCGGGAGCCACAGATACGCAGTATTTT. It is translated as CASMGLAGATDTQYF.

The chain has TRBV7-2 and TRBJ2-1; D is uncertain. The CDR3 is made up of 12 amino acids. CDR1 is SGHTA and CDR2 is FQGNSA in the germline V gene. The germline V and J ends were trimmed by 6 bases and 7 bases, with 10 bases remaining between them. CDR3 protein: CASSKLGNEQFF. The CDR3, as DNA: TGTGCCAGCAGTAAGCTCGGGAATGAGCAGTTCTTC.

The V gene is TRBV6-5, the J gene TRBJ2-1; D unclear. Germline V gene sequence: CDR1 MNHEY, CDR2 SVGAGI. The V and J ends lost 9 bases and 4 bases respectively, with 19 bases between them. This CDR3 comprises 15 residues. The CDR3, as DNA: TGTGCCAGTAGAGCTCCTCGGGTGGCGTACAATGAGCAGTTCTTC. Amino acids: CASRAPRVAYNEQFF.

The V call is TRBV4-1, the J call TRBJ1-2; the match to TRBD1 covers 10 bases. CDR3 length equals 15 residues. V dropped 4 bases and J dropped 4; count of bases not matched to a gene: 6. Per germline, CDR1 MGHRA and CDR2 YSYEKL. CDR3 DNA sequence: TGCGCCAGCAGCCGACGACAGGGGGCCGTCTATGGCTACACCTTC. Translated, it gives CASSRRQGAVYGYTF.

The J gene is TRBJ2-4, the V gene TRBV21-1; no DNA check was done on the table's D call, TRBD1. TRBV21-1 has pseudogene status. The CDR3 runs to 19 residues. For the CDR3, the DNA is TGTGCCAGCAGCAAATCCTTGAAAAAAGCAGGGGAGACCAAAAACATTCAGTACTTC. Protein product: CASSKSLKKAGETKNIQYF.

This chain connects TRBV6-5 to TRBJ2-3, with D hard to call. CDR3 size: 12 residues. The ends were cut back, 5 bases at V and 4 bases at J, with 7 bases in the middle. Germline CDR1 and CDR2: MNHEY and SVGAGI. The CDR3 spells CASSHLADTQYF. CDR3 coding DNA: TGTGCCAGCAGTCACCTTGCAGATACGCAGTATTTT.

The gene calls are TRBV5-6 and TRBJ2-7; no definite D call. The CDR3 consists of 11 residues. Trimming shortened V by 1 base and J by 5 bases, and 4 bases separated the two germline ends. CDR1 is SGHDT and CDR2 is YYEEEE in the germline V gene. CDR3 DNA: TGTGCCAGCAGCTTGTTTAACGAGCAGTACTTC. This encodes CASSLFNEQYF.

This chain connects TRBV21-1 to TRBJ1-5. TRBV21-1 represents a pseudogene. This CDR3 is 19 amino acids long. CDR3 DNA sequence: TGTGCCAGCAGCACTCCCGACTCTTGGGGAAGAAATAGCAATCAGCCCCAGCATTTT. It encodes CASSTPDSWGRNSNQPQHF.

This sequence joins TRBV29-1 and TRBJ2-2; 10 bases agree with TRBD1. This CDR3 contains 15 residues. Germline V gene data show CDR1 as SQVTM and CDR2 as ANQGSEA. The V gene end was trimmed by 7 bases and the J gene end by 5 bases; junction bases not matched to a gene: 10. The CDR3 DNA sequence: TGCAGCGCCTACACAAGGGACAGGGGAACCGGGGAGCTGTTTTTT. Translated: CSAYTRDRGTGELFF.

The chain joins TRBV19 to TRBJ1-5; the D is unclear. V lost 9 bases and J lost 0, with 18 bases in between. CDR3 length: 16 amino acids. Germline V gene sequence: CDR1 LNHDA, CDR2 SQIVND (reference sequence). DNA of the CDR3: TGTGCCAGCTCGTTAGCGACGTCTTATAGCAATCAGCCCCAGCATTTT. Its protein product is CASSLATSYSNQPQHF.

Points on this clone: Relative to the germline gene, one junction end is altered; a read error may explain this. The chain joins TRBV2 to TRBJ2-7, with 8 bases matching TRBD1. Germline assignment: CDR1 SNHLY and CDR2 FYNNEI. This CDR3 region has 16 residues. This CDR3 reads CTSSEEGQGISHEQYF. In DNA form, the CDR3 reads TGTACCAGCAGTGAAGAAGGACAGGGTATCTCCCACGAGCAGTACTTC. Filled out from reference TRBV2 and TRBJ2-7, the complete variable domain reads EPEVTQTPSHQVTQMGQEVILRCVPISNHLYFYWYRQILGQKVEFLVSFYNNEISEKSEIFDDQFSVERPDGSNFTLKIRSTKLEDSAMYFCTSSEEGQGISHEQYFGPGTRLTVT.

This clone came up once. The chain recombines TRBV11-3 with TRBJ2-5, with a possible D match to TRBD1 (6 bases). Germline values: CDR1 SGHNT, CDR2 YENEEA. The CDR3 length is 15 residues. V was cut by 6 bases and J by 5 bases, with 19 bases left in between. As DNA, the CDR3 is TGTGCCAGCAGGCCCTCCCCGGGGCAGGGGGAGACCCAGTACTTC. Protein: CASRPSPGQGETQYF.

The rearrangement uses TRBV19 and TRBJ1-4, with D uncertain. CDR1 is LNHDA, CDR2 SQIVND, per germline (reference sequence). Trimming cost V 3 bases and J 7 bases, with 12 bases left between them. This CDR3 has 14 residues. For the CDR3, the DNA is TGTGCCAGTAGTATCTCCGTTTTGTCTGAAAAACTGTTTTTT. Translation: CASSISVLSEKLFF.

CDR3 DNA sequence: TGTGCCAGCAGTTACTCGAAGGCGGGCGCGGGCTATGGCTACACCTTC. Translation: CASSYSKAGAGYGYTF. The V call is TRBV6-6, the J call TRBJ1-2; D is unresolved. V was pared by 0 bases and J by 4 bases, with 15 bases between. The CDR3 consists of 16 residues. Germline-derived CDR1 and CDR2 are MNHNY and SVGAGI (reference sequence).

The CDR3 DNA reads TGTGCCAGCTGGGGGAGGCATGGGGCTTTCTTT. Amino acid sequence: CASWGRHGAFF. The J gene is TRBJ1-1, the V gene TRBV2; D is possibly TRBD1 (5 bases). This CDR3 is 11 amino acids long. Trimming cost V 8 bases and J 11 bases, with 15 bases left between them. Germline V gene data show CDR1 as SNHLY and CDR2 as FYNNEI.

The DNA for the CDR3 is TGTGCCAGCAAACCGGGGCTGACGGGAAACTATGGCTACACCTTC. Translating it yields CASKPGLTGNYGYTF. The gene calls are TRBV5-4 and TRBJ1-2; tentative D call: TRBD1 (5 bases). Looked up from germline, CDR1 is SGHNT and CDR2 is YYREEE (reference sequence). The CDR3 covers 15 residues. V lost 6 bases and J 2 bases, leaving 17 bases between the germline ends.

This chain connects TRBV2 to TRBJ1-2, with TRBD1 as a possible D gene (5 bases). V was shortened by 6 bases and J by 4 bases, with 15 bases between the two germline ends. There are 14 residues in the CDR3. Germline CDR1 SNHLY, CDR2 FYNNEI. CDR3 in amino acids: CASREGAGLYGYTF. The CDR3 DNA sequence: TGTGCCAGCAGGGAGGGTGCAGGGCTCTATGGCTACACCTTC.

This clone has a single count. A junction end diverges from the germline sequence, so it may reflect a read error. This chain joins TRBV2 and TRBJ2-3; no clear D gene. The CDR3 spans 14 residues. Germline CDR1 SNHLY, CDR2 FYNNEI. Here the CDR3 DNA reads TGTGCCAGCGGTGAAACGGCTAGCACAGATACGCAGTATTTT. It yields the protein CASGETASTDTQYF.

The chain is built from TRBV4-1 and TRBJ2-2; D gene uncertain. CDR3 length: 15 residues. The germline V gene has CDR1 MGHRA and CDR2 YSYEKL. Trimming pared 0 bases from V and 6 bases from J, leaving 11 bases between. DNA of the CDR3: TGCGCCAGCAGCCAAGAAAGCCAGCTGGCCGGGGAGCTGTTTTTT. Translated: CASSQESQLAGELFF.

This clone was recorded once. The J gene is TRBJ1-1, the V gene TRBV7-9; the D gene is possibly TRBD1 (5 bases). In germline, CDR1 is SEHNR, CDR2 FQNEAQ (reference sequence). Trimming cost V 5 bases and J 1 base, with 11 bases left between them. This CDR3 spans 14 amino acids. The CDR3 DNA reads as TGTGCCAGCAGCGGGGGGTCTAGGAACACTGAAGCTTTCTTT. Translated, it gives CASSGGSRNTEAFF. The variable domain in full, with the rest retrieved from reference TRBV7-9 and TRBJ1-1, is DTGVSQNPRHKITKRGQNVTFRCDPISEHNRLYWYRQTLGQGPEFLTYFQNEAQLEKSRLLSDRFSAERPKGSFSTLEIQRTEQGDSAMYLCASSGGSRNTEAFFGQGTRLTVV.

This sequence joins TRBV5-1 and TRBJ2-2, with D perhaps TRBD2 (5 bases). Trimming took 2 bases from V and 2 from J, leaving 10 bases between them. CDR1 is SGHRS and CDR2 is YFSETQ in the germline V gene. The CDR3 consists of 15 residues. CDR3 DNA: TGCGCCAGCAGCTTCGCCGGGGTTAACACCGGGGAGCTGTTTTTT. Translated: CASSFAGVNTGELFF.

The rearrangement links TRBV6-5 to TRBJ1-2; D perhaps matches TRBD1 (5 bases). Germline CDR1 reads MNHEY; CDR2 reads SVGAGI. This CDR3 region has 15 residues. V dropped 2 bases and J dropped 8 bases, with 18 bases sitting between them. CDR3 loop: CASSYGRAVVQGYTF. The CDR3 DNA reads as TGTGCCAGCAGTTACGGCAGGGCTGTGGTTCAGGGCTACACCTTC.

The rearrangement joins TRBV7-9 to TRBJ1-1; D unclear. The V gene lost 2 bases and the J gene lost 5 bases, with 9 bases spanning the gap. Germline CDR1 SEHNR, CDR2 FQNEAQ (reference sequence). This CDR3 spans 13 amino acids. The CDR3 bases are TGTGCCAGCAGCTTACTTGAGGGTACTGAAGCTTTCTTT. Its protein product is CASSLLEGTEAFF.

The chain joins TRBV5-8 to TRBJ1-6; D is uncertain. The CDR3 covers 12 residues. The V end was cut by 3 bases, the J end by 12 bases, with 10 bases between. The germline V gene encodes CDR1 SGHTS and CDR2 YDEGEE. The CDR3 region has the DNA TGTGCCAGCAGCTCGGCCCCGGGACCCCTCCACTTT. Translation: CASSSAPGPLHF.

This clone was observed a few times. V usage is TRBV5-1 and J usage is TRBJ2-2; perhaps TRBD1 as D (5 bases). The length of the CDR3 is 14 residues. V lost 3 bases to trimming and J lost 6 bases, with 12 bases between them. Germline V gene lookup returns CDR1 SGHRS and CDR2 YFSETQ. CDR3 nucleotides: TGCGCCAGCAGCTCAAGCAGGGTAGCCGGGGAGCTGTTTTTT. Protein product: CASSSSRVAGELFF. Filled out from reference TRBV5-1 and TRBJ2-2, the complete variable domain reads KAGVTQTPRYLIKTRGQQVTLSCSPISGHRSVSWYQQTPGQGLQFLFEYFSETQRNKGNFPGRFSGRQFSNSRSEMNVSTLELGDSALYLCASSSSRVAGELFFGEGSRLTVL.